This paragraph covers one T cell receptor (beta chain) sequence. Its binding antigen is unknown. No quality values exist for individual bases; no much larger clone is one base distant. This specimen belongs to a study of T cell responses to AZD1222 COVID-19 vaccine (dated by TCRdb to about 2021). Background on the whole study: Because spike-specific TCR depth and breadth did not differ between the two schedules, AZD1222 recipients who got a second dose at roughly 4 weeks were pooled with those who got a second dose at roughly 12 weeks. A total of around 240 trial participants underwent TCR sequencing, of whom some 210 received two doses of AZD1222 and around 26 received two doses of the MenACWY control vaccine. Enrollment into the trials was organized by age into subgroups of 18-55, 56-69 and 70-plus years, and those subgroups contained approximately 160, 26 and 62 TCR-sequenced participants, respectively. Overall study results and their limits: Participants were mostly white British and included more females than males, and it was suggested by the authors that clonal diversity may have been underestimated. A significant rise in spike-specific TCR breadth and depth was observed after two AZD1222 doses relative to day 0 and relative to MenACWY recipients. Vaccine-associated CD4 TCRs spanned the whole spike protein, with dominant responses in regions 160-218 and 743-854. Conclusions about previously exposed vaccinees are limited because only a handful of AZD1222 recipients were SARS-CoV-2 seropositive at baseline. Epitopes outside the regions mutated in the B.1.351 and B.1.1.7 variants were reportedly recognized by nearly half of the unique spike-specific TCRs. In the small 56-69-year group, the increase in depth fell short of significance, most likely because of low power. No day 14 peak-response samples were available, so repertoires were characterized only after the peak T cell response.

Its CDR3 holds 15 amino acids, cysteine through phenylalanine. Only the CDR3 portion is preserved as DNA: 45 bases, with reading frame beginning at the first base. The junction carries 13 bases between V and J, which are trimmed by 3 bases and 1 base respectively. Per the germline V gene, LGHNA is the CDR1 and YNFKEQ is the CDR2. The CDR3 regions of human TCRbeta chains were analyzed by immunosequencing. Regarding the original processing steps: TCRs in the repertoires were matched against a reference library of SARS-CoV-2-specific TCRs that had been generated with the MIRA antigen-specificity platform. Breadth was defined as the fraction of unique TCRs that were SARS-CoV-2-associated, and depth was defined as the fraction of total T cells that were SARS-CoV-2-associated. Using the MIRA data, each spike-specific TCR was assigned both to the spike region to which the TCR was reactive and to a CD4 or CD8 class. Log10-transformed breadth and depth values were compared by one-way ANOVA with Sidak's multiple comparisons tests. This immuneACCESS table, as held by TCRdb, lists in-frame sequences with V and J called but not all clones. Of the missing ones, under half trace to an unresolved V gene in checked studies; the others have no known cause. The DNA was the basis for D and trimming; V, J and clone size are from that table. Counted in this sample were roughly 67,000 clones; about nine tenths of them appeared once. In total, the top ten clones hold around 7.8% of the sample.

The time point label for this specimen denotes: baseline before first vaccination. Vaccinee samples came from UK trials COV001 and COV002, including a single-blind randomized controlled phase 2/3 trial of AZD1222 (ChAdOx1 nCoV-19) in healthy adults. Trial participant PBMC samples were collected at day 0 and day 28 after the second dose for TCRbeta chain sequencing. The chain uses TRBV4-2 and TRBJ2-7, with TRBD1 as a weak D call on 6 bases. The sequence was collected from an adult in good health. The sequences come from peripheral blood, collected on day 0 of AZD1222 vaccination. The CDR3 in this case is CASSQGETGSYEQYF. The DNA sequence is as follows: TGTGCCAGCAGCCAGGGTGAGACAGGTTCCTACGAGCAGTACTTC.